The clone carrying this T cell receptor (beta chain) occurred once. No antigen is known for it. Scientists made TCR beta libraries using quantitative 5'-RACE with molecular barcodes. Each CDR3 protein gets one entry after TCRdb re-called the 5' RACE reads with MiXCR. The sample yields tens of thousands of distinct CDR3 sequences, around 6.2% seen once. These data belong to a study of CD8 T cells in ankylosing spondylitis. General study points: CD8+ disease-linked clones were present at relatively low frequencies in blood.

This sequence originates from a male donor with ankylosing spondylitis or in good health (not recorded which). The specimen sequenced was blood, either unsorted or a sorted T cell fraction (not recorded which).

The CDR3 region is CASSQDLRRPLGAEAFF. For the CDR3, the DNA is TGCGCCAGCAGCCAAGATTTGAGACGACCCCTGGGCGCTGAAGCTTTCTTT. This rearrangement joins TRBV4-3 to TRBJ1-1; no clear D gene. Germline CDR1 and CDR2: LGHNA and YSLEER. The V gene lost 0 bases and the J gene lost 6 bases, with 20 bases spanning the gap. The CDR3 runs 17 residues.